The entry below gives a single T cell receptor (beta chain) sequence along with its context. A read error may produce the germline difference seen at one junction end. These data originate in a study of blood T cell repertoires in COVID-19. Germline-derived CDR1 and CDR2 are SEHNR and FQNEAQ (reference sequence). This CDR3 has 13 amino acids. Sequencing used immunoSEQ multiplex PCR; TCRdb keeps in-frame clones, though not all of them. This sample has 97,000 or so clones, with 82% found just once. The sequencing sample was made of peripheral blood. The rearrangement links TRBV7-9 to TRBJ2-2; D gene ambiguous. The TCR was taken from a man at least 80 years old with acute or convalescent COVID-19. Written as DNA, the CDR3 is TGTGCCAGCAGTTTAGGTCGGACCGGGGAGCTGTTTTTT. This encodes CASSLGRTGELFF.